This paragraph covers one TCR beta chain sequence. TCRdb keeps only in-frame clones here, not all; method: immunoSEQ multiplex PCR. The table lists some 240,000 clones, 70% to 90% of them singletons. With V trimmed by 1 base and J by 9 bases, 6 bases remained unmatched. In germline, CDR1 is LGHNA, CDR2 YSLEER. CDR3 length: 14 residues. The sample belongs to a study of blood T cell repertoires in COVID-19. Sequencing input: peripheral blood. The sequence derives from a woman in her sixties or seventies with COVID-19, enrolled during active disease. The V and J genes are TRBV4-3 and TRBJ2-1; 7 nucleotides align to TRBD1. Here the CDR3 DNA reads TGCGCCAGCAGCCAAGGACACAGGGGCGGTGAGCAGTTCTTC. Protein product: CASSQGHRGGEQFF.